This T cell receptor beta chain was retrieved from a study of blood T cells in healthy people across ages. Notes on the study in general: Donors of long life had a larger count of naive CD4+ cells and greater diversity than aged donors.

Total RNA extraction produced at least 5 micrograms (per sample) for the study. This clonotype showed up just a few times. Its cognate antigen is unknown. Germline V gives CDR1 SQVTM, CDR2 ANQGSEA. V was trimmed by 2 bases and J by 0 bases, leaving 8 bases between them. The CDR3 is 13 amino acids. A second about 7 to 11 cycle PCR used barcoded and J-beta primers. The authors tagged each cDNA molecule using a template-switch adaptor with 12 random nucleotides. MiXCR was run by TCRdb on the 5' RACE reads, yielding one entry per CDR3 protein. The repertoire includes about 1.4 million distinct CDR3 sequences, roughly 59% of them detected once, and 6.7% sits in the top ten.

The chain links TRBV29-1 to TRBJ2-7; D call uncertain. The sequenced sample consisted of blood. The sequence was collected from a man aged 18 to 29 in good health. The CDR3 loop is CSVENPDSYEQYF. CDR3 sequence (DNA): TGCAGCGTTGAAAACCCGGACTCCTACGAGCAGTACTTC.